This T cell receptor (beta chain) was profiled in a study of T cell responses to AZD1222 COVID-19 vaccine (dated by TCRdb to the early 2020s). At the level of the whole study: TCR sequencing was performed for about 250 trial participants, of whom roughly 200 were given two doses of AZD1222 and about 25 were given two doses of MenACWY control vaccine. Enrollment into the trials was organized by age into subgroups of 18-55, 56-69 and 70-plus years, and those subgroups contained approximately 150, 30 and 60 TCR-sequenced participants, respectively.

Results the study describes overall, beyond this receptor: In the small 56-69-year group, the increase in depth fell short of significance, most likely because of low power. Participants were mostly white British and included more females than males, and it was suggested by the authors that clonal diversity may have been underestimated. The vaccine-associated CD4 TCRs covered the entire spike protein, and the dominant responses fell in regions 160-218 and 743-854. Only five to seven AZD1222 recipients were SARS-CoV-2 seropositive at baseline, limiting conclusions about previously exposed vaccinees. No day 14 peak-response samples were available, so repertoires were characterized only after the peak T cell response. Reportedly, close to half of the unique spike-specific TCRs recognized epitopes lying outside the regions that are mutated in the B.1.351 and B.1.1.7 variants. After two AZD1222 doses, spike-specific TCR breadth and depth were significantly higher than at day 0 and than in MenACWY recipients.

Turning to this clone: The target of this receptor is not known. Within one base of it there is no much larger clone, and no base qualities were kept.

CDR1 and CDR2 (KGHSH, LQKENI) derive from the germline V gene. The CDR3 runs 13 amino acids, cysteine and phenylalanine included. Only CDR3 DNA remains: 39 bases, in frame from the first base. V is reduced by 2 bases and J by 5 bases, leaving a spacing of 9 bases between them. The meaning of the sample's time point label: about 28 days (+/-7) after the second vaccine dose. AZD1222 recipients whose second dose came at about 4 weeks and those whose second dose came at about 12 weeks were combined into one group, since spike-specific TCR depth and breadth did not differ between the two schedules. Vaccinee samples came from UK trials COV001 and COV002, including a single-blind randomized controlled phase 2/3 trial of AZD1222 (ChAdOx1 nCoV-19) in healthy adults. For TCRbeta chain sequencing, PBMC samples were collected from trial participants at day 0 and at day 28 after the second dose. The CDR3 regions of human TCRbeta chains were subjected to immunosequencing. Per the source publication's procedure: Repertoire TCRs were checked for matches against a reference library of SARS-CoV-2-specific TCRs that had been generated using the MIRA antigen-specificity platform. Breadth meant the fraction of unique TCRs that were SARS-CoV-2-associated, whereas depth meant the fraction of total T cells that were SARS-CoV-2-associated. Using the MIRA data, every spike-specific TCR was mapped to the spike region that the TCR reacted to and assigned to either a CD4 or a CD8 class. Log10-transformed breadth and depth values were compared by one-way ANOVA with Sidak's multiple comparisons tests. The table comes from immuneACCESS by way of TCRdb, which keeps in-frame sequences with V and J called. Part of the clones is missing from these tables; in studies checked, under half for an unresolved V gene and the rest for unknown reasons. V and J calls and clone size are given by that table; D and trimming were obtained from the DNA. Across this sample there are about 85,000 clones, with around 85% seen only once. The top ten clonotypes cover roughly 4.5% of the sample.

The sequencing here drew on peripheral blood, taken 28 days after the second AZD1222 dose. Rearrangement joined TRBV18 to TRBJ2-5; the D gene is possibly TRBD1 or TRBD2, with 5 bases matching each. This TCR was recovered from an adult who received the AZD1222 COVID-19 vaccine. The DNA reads TGTGCCAGCTCACCAGGGGGTTGGGAGACCCAGTACTTC. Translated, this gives CASSPGGWETQYF.